This T cell receptor (beta chain) is drawn from a study of technical replicates of blood from a few donors. Germline V gene sequence: CDR1 MRHNA, CDR2 SNTAGT. The CDR3 consists of 13 residues. Between the trimmed V and J ends, which lost 6 bases and 6 bases, there was a span of 15 bases. Assay used: immunoSEQ multiplex PCR; TCRdb lists only in-frame clones, some missing. This table has some 64,000 clones, approximately 97% appearing once. The chain has TRBV6-4 and TRBJ2-7; perhaps TRBD2 as D (7 bases). Sequenced sample: T cells isolated from PBMCs. The TCR originated in a human donor in good health. CDR3 nucleotides: TGTGCCAGCAGCGACGGGGGCGGGAGCGAGCAGTACTTC. It translates to CASSDGGGSEQYF.